A selection of T cell receptor beta chains follows, all from one sample in a study of T cell responses to AZD1222 COVID-19 vaccine. Sequencing used immunoSEQ multiplex PCR; TCRdb keeps in-frame clones, though not all of them. This repertoire shows roughly 100,000 clones, 88% found once; its top ten account for about 9.7%. Sample: peripheral blood, taken on day 0 of AZD1222 vaccination. The receptors here all came from an adult in good health. CDR3s leave out the opening cysteine and the closing phenylalanine or tryptophan. The order of the fields is clone size, V gene, CDR3 protein. Clone size appears in some rows only: once, few, many, or a class for an expanded clone.

abundance: -; v_gene: TRBV4-1; CDR3aa: ASSQDPPGNSEAQY
abundance: -; v_gene: TRBV11-2; CDR3aa: ASSPRHTTTNEKLF
abundance: few; v_gene: TRBV18; CDR3aa: ASSPQDRGLGSGYT
abundance: -; v_gene: TRBV10-3; CDR3aa: AISATGQATEAF
abundance: -; v_gene: TRBV6-5; CDR3aa: ASSRPTTGRTEAF
abundance: -; v_gene: TRBV6-5; CDR3aa: ASRDGGGGNQPQH
abundance: -; v_gene: TRBV15; CDR3aa: ATSRGGLAGVKDTQY
abundance: -; v_gene: TRBV28; CDR3aa: ASSYSGYSSYEQY
abundance: -; v_gene: TRBV9; CDR3aa: ASSLSGGAGEAF
abundance: -; v_gene: TRBV18; CDR3aa: ASSPAGANVLT
abundance: -; v_gene: TRBV28; CDR3aa: ATEGLLGRAF
abundance: -; v_gene: TRBV7-8; CDR3aa: ASSSFPRTGGRIYGYT
abundance: -; v_gene: TRBV6-6; CDR3aa: ASSADGSGNTIY
abundance: -; v_gene: TRBV6-5; CDR3aa: ASSYRRGRVDEQY
abundance: -; v_gene: TRBV28; CDR3aa: ASSLGQSNQPQH
abundance: -; v_gene: TRBV7-2; CDR3aa: ASSLGGRNYGYT
abundance: -; v_gene: TRBV24-1; CDR3aa: ATSDSRQGSGANVLT
abundance: -; v_gene: TRBV7-9; CDR3aa: ASRFSARDTQY
abundance: -; v_gene: TRBV29-1; CDR3aa: SVEGDRLNYGYT
abundance: -; v_gene: TRBV27; CDR3aa: ASSLQGLGPYEQY
abundance: -; v_gene: TRBV28; CDR3aa: ASRGIYYT
abundance: -; v_gene: TRBV11-1; CDR3aa: ASSLTPGASGYT
abundance: -; v_gene: TRBV7-3; CDR3aa: ASSLTVASGIYNEQF
abundance: -; v_gene: TRBV9; CDR3aa: ASSVEGQGYSPLH